These 30 T cell receptor beta chains came from one sample sequenced in a study of blood T cell repertoires in COVID-19. The repertoire was sequenced with immunoSEQ multiplex PCR; TCRdb's copy has only in-frame clones and lacks some. The sample contains some 100,000 clones, more than 90% of which appear only once. The sequencing sample was made of peripheral blood. Receptor source: a man aged 65 to 85 with acute or convalescent COVID-19.

As DNA, the CDR3 is TGTGCCAGTAGTATTGGGAACAGGGGGCGATATTCACCCCTCCACTTT. This translates into CASSIGNRGRYSPLHF. The chain links TRBV19 to TRBJ1-6; 9 nucleotides agree with TRBD1. Unmatched junction bases numbered 8, after V lost 3 bases and J lost 8 bases. The CDR3 is 16 amino acids. Germline loops: CDR1 LNHDA, CDR2 SQIVND (reference sequence).

V gene TRBV10-3 combines with J gene TRBJ2-5; 8 nucleotides match TRBD1. The V and J ends lost 4 bases and 3 bases, in that order; junction bases with no gene match: 4. The CDR3 contains 14 residues. Germline CDR1 reads ENHRY; CDR2 reads SYGVKD. This chain's CDR3 is CAISGTGREETQYF. The CDR3, as DNA: TGTGCCATCAGTGGGACAGGGCGTGAAGAGACCCAGTACTTC.

The V gene is TRBV6-6, the J gene TRBJ1-1; weak D call: TRBD1 (6 bases). In germline, CDR1 is MNHNY, CDR2 SVGAGI (reference sequence). The V end lost 5 bases, the J end lost 1 base, and 11 bases lay between the germline ends. The CDR3 loop spans 14 amino acids. CDR3 coding DNA: TGTGCCAGCAGTCAACAGGGACGGAACACTGAAGCTTTCTTT. Protein: CASSQQGRNTEAFF.

The V gene is TRBV30, the J gene TRBJ1-4; D not certain. Per germline, CDR1 GTSNPN and CDR2 SVGIG (reference sequence). The CDR3 is 14 residues long. V was shortened by 2 bases and J by 8 bases, with 15 bases between the two germline ends. CDR3 amino acids: CAWSPLRVEEKLFF. The CDR3 DNA sequence: TGTGCCTGGAGTCCTTTGAGGGTGGAAGAAAAACTGTTTTTT.

This chain connects TRBV5-1 to TRBJ2-7, with unresolved D. V lost 2 bases and J lost 3, with 6 bases in between. Germline V gives CDR1 SGHRS, CDR2 YFSETQ. The CDR3 totals 12 residues. This CDR3 reads CASSLSDYEQYF. The CDR3 nucleotides read TGCGCCAGCAGCTTATCAGACTACGAGCAGTACTTC.

The chain recombines TRBV18 with TRBJ1-1; perhaps TRBD1 as D (5 bases). Trimming shortened V by 0 bases and J by 1 base, and 9 bases separated the two germline ends. CDR1 and CDR2 (germline): KGHSH, LQKENI. The CDR3 consists of 15 residues. The CDR3 here is CASSPPPGQNTEAFF. The CDR3 coding sequence is TGTGCCAGCTCACCACCTCCCGGACAGAACACTGAAGCTTTCTTT.

This clone was seen only a few times. The rearrangement joins TRBV27 to TRBJ1-6, with a tentative D call TRBD1 (6 bases). The CDR3 has 14 amino acids. The V end lost 7 bases, the J end lost 7 bases, and 14 bases lay between the germline ends. The germline gives CDR1 MNHEY, CDR2 SMNVEV (reference sequence). CDR3 protein: CASTHRALNSPLHF. Written as DNA, the CDR3 is TGTGCCAGCACCCACAGGGCCCTAAATTCACCCCTCCACTTT.

The chain carries TRBV3-1 (or the pseudogene TRBV3-2) and TRBJ2-7; no clear D gene. Per germline, CDR1 LGHDT and CDR2 YNNKEL (reference sequence). The CDR3 contains 11 residues. The ends were cut back, 6 bases at V and 2 bases at J, with 5 bases in the middle. The CDR3, as DNA: TGTGCCAGCAGTTCTACCTACGAGCAGTACTTC. Amino acid sequence: CASSSTYEQYF.

The V gene is TRBV27, the J gene TRBJ1-6; TRBD1 is a possible D gene (5 bases). V was clipped by 6 bases and J by 1 base, with 13 bases between them. Germline CDR1 reads MNHEY; CDR2 reads SMNVEV (reference sequence). This CDR3 is built from 16 residues. The CDR3 DNA reads as TGTGCCAGCAGCCCCGACCAGGGATCCTATAATTCACCCCTCCACTTT. This gives the protein CASSPDQGSYNSPLHF.

CDR3 in amino acids: CASSFINEKLFF. The CDR3, as DNA: TGTGCCAGCAGCTTCATTAATGAAAAACTGTTTTTT. The chain has TRBV11-2 and TRBJ1-4; D is unclear. Per the germline V gene, CDR1 is SGHAT and CDR2 is FQNNGV. V was clipped by 3 bases and J by 4 bases, with 3 bases between them. The CDR3 spans 12 residues. Complete variable domain (other parts from reference TRBV11-2 and TRBJ1-4): EAGVAQSPRYKIIEKRQSVAFWCNPISGHATLYWYQQILGQGPKLLIQFQNNGVVDDSQLPKDRFSAERLKGVDSTLKIQPAKLEDSAVYLCASSFINEKLFFGSGTQLSVL.

CDR3 DNA sequence: TGTGCCAGCCAACAGGGGGCCAACGAGCAGTACTTC. It specifies CASQQGANEQYF. This chain joins TRBV19 and TRBJ2-7; 9 nucleotides line up with TRBD1. Germline V gene lookup returns CDR1 LNHDA and CDR2 SQIVND (reference sequence). This CDR3 contains 12 residues. The trim removed 9 bases at V and 5 bases at J, leaving 5 bases unmatched.

This rearrangement joins TRBV30 to TRBJ1-2; unclear D gene. With 5 bases removed from V and 2 bases from J, the gap between germline ends came to 9 bases. Germline V gene data show CDR1 as GTSNPN and CDR2 as SVGIG (reference sequence). The CDR3 has 12 amino acids. The DNA of the CDR3 is TGTGCCTGGGTAGGAGCGAACTATGGCTACACCTTC. Translation gives CAWVGANYGYTF.

This clone turned up a few times. V gene TRBV9 combines with J gene TRBJ1-3; perhaps TRBD1 as D (5 bases). Germline V gene sequence: CDR1 SGDLS, CDR2 YYNGEE. This CDR3 is built from 15 residues. Trimming took 0 bases from V and 3 from J, leaving 10 bases between them. Written as DNA, the CDR3 is TGTGCCAGCAGCGTAGCTCCCGGACATGGAAACACCATATATTTT. This gives the protein CASSVAPGHGNTIYF.

The chain combines TRBV6-1 with TRBJ1-1; D is unclear. CDR3 length: 15 amino acids. Germline loops: CDR1 MNHNS, CDR2 SASEGT. V lost 3 bases, J lost 8 bases, and 19 bases lay in between. In DNA, the CDR3 is TGTGCCAGCAGTGAGGGTAGCCATTCCTTAAGGGAAGCTTTCTTT. The encoded protein is CASSEGSHSLREAFF.

This chain uses TRBV5-6 with TRBJ1-1; TRBD1 agrees at 9 bases. The CDR3 contains 14 residues. Germline values: CDR1 SGHDT, CDR2 YYEEEE. V lost 4 bases, J lost 1 base, and 2 bases stayed unmatched. In DNA form, the CDR3 reads TGTGCCAGCAGCACGGGACAGGGGAACACTGAAGCTTTCTTT. Translated: CASSTGQGNTEAFF. The whole variable domain, remainder taken from reference TRBV5-6 and TRBJ1-1, is DAGVTQSPTHLIKTRGQQVTLRCSPKSGHDTVSWYQQALGQGPQFIFQYYEEEERQRGNFPDRFSGHQFPNYSSELNVNALLLGDSALYLCASSTGQGNTEAFFGQGTRLTVV.

This rearrangement joins TRBV11-3 to TRBJ1-6; 7 bases line up with TRBD1. Per the germline V gene, CDR1 is SGHNT and CDR2 is YENEEA. CDR3 length: 14 residues. The J segment lost 5 bases and the V segment lost 3 bases, leaving 1 base of the junction unmatched. The chain's CDR3 is CASSLGQHNSPLHF. The CDR3 region has the DNA TGTGCCAGCAGCTTGGGACAGCATAATTCACCCCTCCACTTT.

This clone was seen just once. The J gene is TRBJ1-2, the V gene TRBV5-6; TRBD1 aligns across 8 bases. Trimming at V came to 2 bases and at J to 6 bases, leaving 3 bases not matched to a gene. Germline V gives CDR1 SGHDT, CDR2 YYEEEE. CDR3 length: 13 residues. CDR3 sequence: CASSLQGVNGYTF. CDR3 bases: TGTGCCAGCAGCTTACAGGGGGTGAATGGCTACACCTTC.

V usage is TRBV6-6 and J usage is TRBJ1-4; D gene ambiguous. Between the trimmed V and J ends, which lost 2 bases and 0 bases, there was a span of 7 bases. Germline V gives CDR1 MNHNY, CDR2 SVGAGI (reference sequence). The CDR3 sequence is 15 residues long. CDR3: CASSYVGATNEKLFF. The CDR3 region has the DNA TGTGCCAGCAGTTACGTTGGAGCAACTAATGAAAAACTGTTTTTT.

This chain links TRBV7-8 with TRBJ1-6, with D tentatively TRBD1 (5 bases). Per the germline V gene, CDR1 is SGHVS and CDR2 is FQNEAQ. Trimming took 3 bases from V and 8 from J, leaving 17 bases between them. The CDR3 covers 16 residues. The CDR3 is CASSLGGLPTYSPLHF. The CDR3 bases are TGTGCCAGCAGCTTGGGGGGTTTACCAACCTATTCACCCCTCCACTTT.

The gene calls are TRBV5-1 and TRBJ2-2; 10 nucleotides match TRBD2. The CDR3 totals 14 residues. Losses at the gene ends were 2 bases for V and 7 bases for J; bases not matched to a gene: 2. The germline V gene encodes CDR1 SGHRS and CDR2 YFSETQ. CDR3 nucleotide sequence: TGCGCCAGCAGCTTAGGGACTAGCGTCGGGGAGCTGTTTTTT. Amino acid sequence: CASSLGTSVGELFF.

The chain combines TRBV12-3 or TRBV12-4 with TRBJ2-3; 7 bases fit TRBD2. With V trimmed by 1 base and J by 5 bases, 0 bases remained unmatched. The CDR3 sequence is 13 residues long. The CDR3 spells CASSLGEGDTQYF. CDR3 DNA sequence: TGTGCCAGCAGTTTAGGGGAGGGAGATACGCAGTATTTT.

The V gene is TRBV4-2, the J gene TRBJ2-4, with 12 bases lining up with TRBD2. The germline gives CDR1 LGHNA, CDR2 YNFKEQ. This CDR3 region has 16 residues. V lost 2 bases to trimming and J lost 5 bases; unmatched junction nucleotides: 4. DNA for the CDR3: TGTGCCAGCAGCCAACGGCTAGCGGGGGGGGAAAACATTCAGTACTTC. It is translated as CASSQRLAGGENIQYF.

The V and J genes are TRBV27 and TRBJ1-1; D gene uncertain. This CDR3 contains 16 residues. With 0 bases removed from V and 3 bases from J, the gap between germline ends came to 14 bases. Per germline, CDR1 MNHEY and CDR2 SMNVEV (reference sequence). DNA for the CDR3: TGTGCCAGCAGTTTATCGATTTTAAGACGGGACACTGAAGCTTTCTTT. Translated: CASSLSILRRDTEAFF.

Here the CDR3 reads CASSLGLVGDSNSPLHF. In DNA, the CDR3 is TGCGCCAGCAGCTTGGGTTTAGTCGGGGACAGTAATTCACCCCTCCACTTT. The gene calls are TRBV5-1 and TRBJ1-6, with 7 bases identical to TRBD1. The CDR3 extends over 17 amino acids. CDR1 and CDR2 (germline): SGHRS, YFSETQ. V lost 0 bases to trimming and J lost 6 bases; unmatched junction nucleotides: 9.

CDR3 sequence: CASRGLGTGETQYF. As DNA, the CDR3 is TGTGCCAGCAGAGGCCTCGGGACAGGAGAGACCCAGTACTTC. The rearrangement uses TRBV6-5 and TRBJ2-5; 8 nucleotides align to TRBD1. Per germline, CDR1 MNHEY and CDR2 SVGAGI. V was clipped by 6 bases and J by 4 bases; unmatched bases: 7. CDR3 length equals 14 residues.

The chain uses TRBV6-6 and TRBJ2-2; 9 bases align to TRBD1. The length of the CDR3 is 15 residues. Germline CDR1 reads MNHNY; CDR2 reads SVGAGI (reference sequence). J was trimmed by 5 bases and V by 2 bases; bases with no gene match: 3. CDR3 loop: CASSYPGTGTGELFF. CDR3 nucleotide sequence: TGTGCCAGCAGTTACCCCGGGACAGGGACCGGGGAGCTGTTTTTT.

This rearrangement joins TRBV18 to TRBJ1-2, with D possibly matching TRBD1 (5 bases). V lost 3 bases to trimming and J lost 8 bases, with 16 bases between them. The V gene's germline CDR1 is KGHSH and CDR2 LQKENI. The CDR3 has 14 amino acids. The CDR3 coding sequence is TGTGCCAGCTCACCTTTGGAAGGGGCGCGGGGCTACACCTTC. Translating it yields CASSPLEGARGYTF.

The V and J genes are TRBV5-4 and TRBJ1-2, with 9 bases lining up with TRBD1. Germline CDR1 is SGHNT and CDR2 is YYREEE (reference sequence). The CDR3 length is 15 residues. The junction had 9 bases not matched to a gene; V was cut back by 2 bases and J by 7 bases. CDR3 bases: TGTGCCAGCAGCTTTAAACGACAGGGGGAGGGTGGCTACACCTTC. Translation: CASSFKRQGEGGYTF. Full variable domain (missing parts from reference TRBV5-4 and TRBJ1-2): ETGVTQSPTHLIKTRGQQVTLRCSSQSGHNTVSWYQQALGQGPQFIFQYYREEENGRGNFPPRFSGLQFPNYSSELNVNALELDDSALYLCASSFKRQGEGGYTFGSGTRLTVV.

The rearrangement uses TRBV9 and TRBJ2-1; no clear D gene. The CDR3 loop spans 13 amino acids. Trimming took 4 bases from V and 7 from J, leaving 12 bases between them. Germline V gene sequence: CDR1 SGDLS, CDR2 YYNGEE. CDR3 nucleotide sequence: TGTGCCAGCAGCTCCTCGGGTGGGAATGAGCAGTTCTTC. Translation: CASSSSGGNEQFF.

This rearrangement joins TRBV14 to TRBJ2-1, with 9 bases identical to TRBD2. There are 16 residues in the CDR3. V shed 1 base and J 3 bases; nucleotides not matched to a gene: 4. The V gene's germline CDR1 is SGHDN and CDR2 FVKESK. The CDR3 nucleotides read TGTGCCAGCAGCCAAGCAGCGGGGGGACTCTACAATGAGCAGTTCTTC. This translates into CASSQAAGGLYNEQFF.